The 2 T cell receptor beta chains below come from one sample, sequenced in a study of Graves' ophthalmopathy and Graves' hyperthyroidism. RNA transcripts were the template, and TCR beta CDR3 regions were amplified from them. The workflow started with a first-round RT-PCR run with HTBI primers and then moved on to a second-round multiplex PCR. A single record per CDR3 protein comes from TCRdb applying MiXCR to the multiplex PCR reads. This table has around 1,000,000 distinct CDR3 sequences, less than 45% appearing once. The sample consisted of peripheral blood or thyroid tissue (not recorded which). The origin of the receptors is an adult man with Graves' hyperthyroidism.

The chain couples TRBV6-2 or TRBV6-3 to TRBJ1-5; D call uncertain. V was clipped by 8 bases and J by 1 base, with 12 bases between them. Per the germline V gene, CDR1 is MNHEY and CDR2 is SVGEGT. The CDR3 is 14 residues long. In DNA, the CDR3 is TGTGCCAGCGCGGGCCGGAAGAGCAATCAGCCCCAGCATTTT. Amino acid sequence: CASAGRKSNQPQHF.

This clonotype was observed many times. The J gene is TRBJ2-7, the V gene TRBV24-1, with TRBD2 matching over 8 bases. V shed 4 bases and J 2 bases; nucleotides not matched to a gene: 6. The CDR3 totals 15 residues. Germline CDR1 and CDR2: KGHDR and SFDVKD. The CDR3 region is CATSDGGGPTYEQYF. CDR3 in DNA: TGTGCCACCAGTGACGGGGGGGGGCCCACCTACGAGCAGTACTTC.